Below, 3 T cell receptor beta chains from the same sample are listed, as sequenced in a study of graft-versus-host responses after intestinal transplantation. Antigen specificity for these receptors is unknown. Sequencing was performed with immunoSEQ multiplex PCR; in TCRdb, only in-frame clones are kept and a portion is missing. There are tens of thousands of clones in the sample; about 93% occur only once, and about a fifth lies in the top ten. Sequenced here: unstimulated CD8+ T cells sorted from spleen or lymph node cells, sampled before transplant. All receptors come from a human donor who was the organ donor for an intestinal transplant.

The rearrangement uses TRBV19 and TRBJ1-5; possible D gene TRBD1, 5 bases. V was pared by 1 base and J by 3 bases, with 10 bases between. In germline, CDR1 is LNHDA, CDR2 SQIVND (reference sequence). This CDR3 contains 15 residues. The CDR3 DNA reads as TGTGCCAGTAGTATAGGAGGGGACGCCAATCAGCCCCAGCATTTT. This gives the protein CASSIGGDANQPQHF.

DNA for the CDR3: TGTGCCAGCAGTACCTGGGCCGGGGGGAATGAGCAGTTCTTC. Translated: CASSTWAGGNEQFF. The chain uses TRBV27 and TRBJ2-1, with 7 bases fitting TRBD2. The CDR3 loop spans 14 amino acids. The ends lost 5 bases at V and 7 bases at J; junction bases unmatched: 8. CDR1 is MNHEY and CDR2 is SMNVEV in the germline V gene (reference sequence).

The chain has TRBV7-8 and TRBJ2-7; 7 nucleotides match TRBD2. The CDR3 spans 15 residues. V gave up 7 bases and J gave up 1 base; unmatched junction bases: 10. Germline V gene lookup returns CDR1 SGHVS and CDR2 FQNEAQ. CDR3 nucleotides: TGTGCCAGCACTGAGGGCCAGCGGGAATCCTACGAGCAGTACTTC. It encodes CASTEGQRESYEQYF.